This T cell receptor beta chain was documented in a study of graft-versus-host responses after intestinal transplantation. Overall study: Each patient got anti-thymocyte globulin induction, then tacrolimus and steroids for roughly 3 years. Study observations and caveats: The study associated peak circulating GvH clone levels with early post-transplant HvG declines.

With regard to this clone: Its cognate antigen is unknown.

TCRdb keeps only in-frame clones here, not all; method: immunoSEQ multiplex PCR. In the table there are about 96,000 clones, 92% of which are singletons. The origin of this receptor is a human donor who received an intestinal transplant. Sample: unstimulated CD4+ T cells sorted from spleen or lymph node cells, taken before intestinal transplant.

The CDR3 is CASSLAGRTGYGYTF. CDR3 DNA: TGTGCCAGCAGCTTAGCGGGCAGGACTGGGTATGGCTACACCTTC. The V call is TRBV7-2, the J call TRBJ1-2, with D unresolved. The CDR3 is made up of 15 amino acids. Germline V gene lookup returns CDR1 SGHTA and CDR2 FQGNSA. V was cut by 0 bases and J by 5 bases, with 13 bases left in between.